These 21 T cell receptor beta chains originate from one sample sequenced in a study of cytomegalovirus exposure and HLA in healthy donors. The PCR ran on 60 Vbeta and 13 Jbeta primers. The method was immunoSEQ multiplex PCR; TCRdb's version includes in-frame clones alone and lacks a portion of them. The sample lists 150,000 to 170,000 clones; about four fifths were seen once. The sequenced material came from PBMCs. All receptors derive from a man between 25 and 39 years old in good health and CMV-seropositive.

V is TRBV27 and J is TRBJ2-2, with 12 nucleotides matching TRBD1. The CDR3 covers 18 residues. In germline, CDR1 is MNHEY, CDR2 SMNVEV (reference sequence). V was clipped by 5 bases and J by 4 bases; unmatched bases: 11. CDR3 in amino acids: CASSPTAGTGGITGELFF. CDR3 sequence (DNA): TGTGCCAGCAGTCCTACAGCCGGGACAGGGGGCATCACCGGGGAGCTGTTTTTT.

The rearrangement joins TRBV6-1 to TRBJ2-7, with 7 bases lining up with TRBD1. Germline CDR1 is MNHNS and CDR2 is SASEGT. The CDR3 is 13 residues long. Trimming took 9 bases from V and 5 from J; bases not matched to a gene: 10. The CDR3 spells CASSGTAIHEQYF. The CDR3 DNA sequence: TGTGCCAGTTCCGGGACAGCCATCCACGAGCAGTACTTC.

The chain uses TRBV7-2 and TRBJ1-5, with D perhaps matching TRBD1 (5 bases). The CDR3 is 14 residues long. CDR1 SGHTA and CDR2 FQGNSA come from the germline V gene. Trimming took 1 base from V and 4 from J, leaving 8 bases between them. Written as DNA, the CDR3 is TGTGCCAGCAGCTTAGGGGGGGGTAATCAGCCCCAGCATTTT. As protein: CASSLGGGNQPQHF.

The chain uses TRBV5-4 and TRBJ2-2; TRBD1 agrees at 7 bases. CDR1 is SGHNT, CDR2 YYREEE, per germline (reference sequence). This CDR3 has 15 amino acids. After removal of 4 bases from V and 2 bases from J, the junction contained 5 bases not matched to a gene. The CDR3 reads CASSLDRHNTGELFF. CDR3 coding DNA: TGTGCCAGCAGCCTGGACAGGCACAACACCGGGGAGCTGTTTTTT.

This rearrangement joins TRBV7-9 to TRBJ1-1, with 7 bases lining up with TRBD1. The CDR3 covers 15 residues. From germline, CDR1 is SEHNR and CDR2 FQNEAQ (reference sequence). Trimming took 1 base from V and 7 from J; bases not matched to a gene: 9. CDR3 protein: CASSLGLDRVGEAFF. The CDR3 region has the DNA TGTGCCAGCAGCTTAGGCCTTGACAGGGTGGGTGAAGCTTTCTTT.

The chain is built from TRBV21-1 and TRBJ2-7; the DNA was not used to check the table's D call, TRBD2. TRBV21-1 is a documented pseudogene. This CDR3 has 17 amino acids. CDR3 amino acids: CASSKGASGGASYEQYF. In DNA form, the CDR3 reads TGTGCCAGCAGCAAAGGGGCTAGCGGGGGGGCCTCCTACGAGCAGTACTTC.

The V call is TRBV28, the J call TRBJ2-1; D is undetermined. The CDR3 contains 12 residues. CDR1 and CDR2 from the germline V gene are MDHEN and SYDVKM. V lost 2 bases to trimming and J lost 4 bases, with 3 bases between them. The CDR3 bases are TGTGCCAGCAGTTTACAGTACAATGAGCAGTTCTTC. Protein sequence: CASSLQYNEQFF.

This chain uses TRBV6-5 with TRBJ2-7; TRBD1 is a possible D gene (5 bases). The CDR3 length is 13 residues. In germline, CDR1 is MNHEY, CDR2 SVGAGI. The ends were cut back, 2 bases at V and 6 bases at J, with 11 bases in the middle. The CDR3, as DNA: TGTGCCAGCAGTTACGCAGGGTATTCCGAGCAGTACTTC. Translation gives CASSYAGYSEQYF.

The chain joins TRBV29-1 to TRBJ1-1; the D is unclear. The CDR3 runs 12 residues. V shed 7 bases and J shed 1 base, with 10 bases lying between them. The germline gives CDR1 SQVTM, CDR2 ANQGSEA. The CDR3 spells CSGADGNTEAFF. In DNA form, the CDR3 reads TGCAGCGGAGCGGACGGGAACACTGAAGCTTTCTTT.

The chain recombines TRBV27 with TRBJ2-3, with 8 bases identical to TRBD1. Germline V gene lookup returns CDR1 MNHEY and CDR2 SMNVEV (reference sequence). Losses at the gene ends were 6 bases for V and 3 bases for J; bases not matched to a gene: 5. The CDR3 runs 14 residues. Written as DNA, the CDR3 is TGTGCCAGCAGCAGGACAGGGTGGACAGATACGCAGTATTTT. Protein sequence: CASSRTGWTDTQYF.

V is TRBV7-2 and J is TRBJ1-2; D unresolved. This CDR3 is built from 14 residues. Germline loops: CDR1 SGHTA, CDR2 FQGNSA. V was clipped by 1 base and J by 3 bases, with 9 bases between them. The CDR3, as DNA: TGTGCCAGCAGCTTAGGCCTCGACTACTATGGCTACACCTTC. It encodes CASSLGLDYYGYTF.

The V and J genes are TRBV6-1 and TRBJ1-1; D gene ambiguous. V was trimmed by 6 bases and J by 5 bases, leaving 13 bases between them. Germline CDR1 reads MNHNS; CDR2 reads SASEGT. The CDR3 is 13 residues long. The CDR3: CASRAGSGTEAFF. CDR3 nucleotides: TGTGCCAGCAGGGCCGGGTCGGGTACTGAAGCTTTCTTT.

This chain connects TRBV2 to TRBJ2-1; D remains unclear. The CDR3 extends over 12 amino acids. Germline CDR1 reads SNHLY; CDR2 reads FYNNEI. Deletions cut 4 bases from V and 6 bases from J, with 7 bases between. The CDR3 DNA is TGTGCCAGCAGTGGTCTGAGCAATGAGCAGTTCTTC. This sequence encodes CASSGLSNEQFF. Full variable domain (remainder filled in from reference TRBV2 and TRBJ2-1): EPEVTQTPSHQVTQMGQEVILRCVPISNHLYFYWYRQILGQKVEFLVSFYNNEISEKSEIFDDQFSVERPDGSNFTLKIRSTKLEDSAMYFCASSGLSNEQFFGPGTRLTVL.

The rearrangement links TRBV7-2 to TRBJ1-1; TRBD1 matches 11 bases. The V gene end was trimmed by 1 base and the J gene end by 13 bases; junction bases not matched to a gene: 8. The CDR3 totals 14 residues. The germline gives CDR1 SGHTA, CDR2 FQGNSA. CDR3 region: CASSLDGTGGIVFF. The CDR3 DNA reads TGTGCCAGCAGCTTAGATGGGACAGGGGGAATTGTTTTCTTT.

The chain carries TRBV4-2 and TRBJ1-5; a weak D match, TRBD1 (6 bases). This CDR3 spans 16 amino acids. V was pared by 0 bases and J by 0 bases, with 9 bases between. Germline values: CDR1 LGHNA, CDR2 YNFKEQ. CDR3 region: CASSQEDRLSNQPQHF. The CDR3, as DNA: TGTGCCAGCAGCCAAGAGGACAGACTTAGCAATCAGCCCCAGCATTTT.

V usage is TRBV14 and J usage is TRBJ2-3; 7 bases are a match to TRBD2. The V segment lost 0 bases and the J segment 8 bases; nucleotides outside the gene matches: 8. CDR1 is SGHDN, CDR2 FVKESK, per germline. CDR3 length equals 15 residues. DNA for the CDR3: TGTGCCAGCAGCCAAGATTGGTCTTGGGGGGGTACGCAGTATTTT. Encoded protein: CASSQDWSWGGTQYF.

The V call is TRBV4-2, the J call TRBJ2-1; 10 bases agree with TRBD2. V lost 0 bases and J lost 9; bases outside the gene matches: 8. The CDR3 spans 16 residues. The germline V gene has CDR1 LGHNA and CDR2 YNFKEQ. The CDR3 bases are TGTGCCAGCAGCCAAGAGCGGAGCGGGAGGGCCGGTGAGCAGTTCTTC. It encodes CASSQERSGRAGEQFF.

Points on this clone: This specimen includes other DNA sequences encoding the same CDR3. The chain uses TRBV5-1 and TRBJ2-1, with a tentative D call TRBD1 (5 bases). The CDR3 sequence is 13 residues long. Germline CDR1 SGHRS, CDR2 YFSETQ. The V and J ends lost 7 bases and 10 bases respectively, with 18 bases between them. CDR3 sequence (DNA): TGCGCCAGCTTCATTGCCGGACACCCGGAGCAGTTCTTC. Translation gives CASFIAGHPEQFF.

The gene calls are TRBV19 and TRBJ1-1; D ambiguous. The ends were cut back, 1 base at V and 6 bases at J, with 9 bases in the middle. The germline CDR1 and CDR2 sequences are LNHDA and SQIVND (reference sequence). The length of the CDR3 is 13 residues. The CDR3 sequence is CASSIGGVAEAFF. The CDR3 DNA reads TGTGCCAGTAGTATAGGAGGAGTGGCTGAAGCTTTCTTT.

The CDR3: CASSLRTATSPPSTDTQYF. The CDR3 DNA is TGTGCCAGCAGCCTAAGGACAGCCACGTCTCCCCCTAGCACAGATACGCAGTATTTT. The rearrangement uses TRBV7-2 and TRBJ2-3, with D possibly being TRBD1 (6 bases). This CDR3 contains 19 residues. Trimming removed 5 bases from V and 0 bases from J, with 24 bases in between. Per germline, CDR1 SGHTA and CDR2 FQGNSA.

The chain combines TRBV5-4 with TRBJ1-4; D not resolved. Per germline, CDR1 SGHNT and CDR2 YYREEE (reference sequence). CDR3 length equals 15 residues. Trimming took off 4 bases at V and 4 bases at J, with 14 bases between the two ends. As DNA, the CDR3 is TGTGCCAGCAGCCCCTCCCCGGGAGGTAATGAAAAACTGTTTTTT. Amino acid sequence: CASSPSPGGNEKLFF.